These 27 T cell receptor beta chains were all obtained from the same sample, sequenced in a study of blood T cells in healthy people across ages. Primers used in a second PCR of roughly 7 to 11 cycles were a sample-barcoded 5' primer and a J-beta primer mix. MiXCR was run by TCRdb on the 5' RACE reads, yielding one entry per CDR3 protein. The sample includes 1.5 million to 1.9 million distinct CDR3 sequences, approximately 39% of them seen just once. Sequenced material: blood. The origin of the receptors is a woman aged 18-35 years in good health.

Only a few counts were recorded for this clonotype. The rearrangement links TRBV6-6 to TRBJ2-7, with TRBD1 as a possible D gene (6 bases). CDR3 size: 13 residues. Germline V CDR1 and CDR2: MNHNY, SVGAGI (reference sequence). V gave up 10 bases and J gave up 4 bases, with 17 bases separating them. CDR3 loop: CAIRDIGAYEQYF. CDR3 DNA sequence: TGTGCCATCCGGGACATCGGAGCTTACGAGCAGTACTTC.

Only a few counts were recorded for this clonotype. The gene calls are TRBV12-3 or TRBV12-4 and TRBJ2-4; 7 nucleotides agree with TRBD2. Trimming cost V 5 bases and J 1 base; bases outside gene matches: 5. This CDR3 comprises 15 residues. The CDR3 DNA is TGTGCCAGCAGTCAAGGGGAGGGGGCCAAAAACATTCAGTACTTC. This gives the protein CASSQGEGAKNIQYF.

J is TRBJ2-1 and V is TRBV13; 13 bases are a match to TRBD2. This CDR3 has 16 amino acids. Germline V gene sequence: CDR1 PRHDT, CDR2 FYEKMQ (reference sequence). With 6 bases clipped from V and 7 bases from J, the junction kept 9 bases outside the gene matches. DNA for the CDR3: TGTGCCAGCAGTCCCTCCGGGACTAGCGGGAAGAATGAGCAGTTCTTC. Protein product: CASSPSGTSGKNEQFF.

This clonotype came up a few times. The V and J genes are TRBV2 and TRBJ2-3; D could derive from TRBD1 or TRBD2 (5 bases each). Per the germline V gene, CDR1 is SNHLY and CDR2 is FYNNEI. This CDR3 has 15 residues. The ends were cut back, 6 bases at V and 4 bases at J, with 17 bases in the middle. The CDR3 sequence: CASSHRDPFSDTQYF. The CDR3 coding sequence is TGTGCCAGCAGCCACCGGGACCCATTCTCAGATACGCAGTATTTT. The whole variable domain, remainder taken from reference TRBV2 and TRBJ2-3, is EPEVTQTPSHQVTQMGQEVILRCVPISNHLYFYWYRQILGQKVEFLVSFYNNEISEKSEIFDDQFSVERPDGSNFTLKIRSTKLEDSAMYFCASSHRDPFSDTQYFGPGTRLTVL.

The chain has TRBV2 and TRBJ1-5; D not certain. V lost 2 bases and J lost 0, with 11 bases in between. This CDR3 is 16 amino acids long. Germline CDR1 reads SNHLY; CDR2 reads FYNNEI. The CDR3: CASSESRAYSNQPQHF. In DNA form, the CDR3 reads TGTGCCAGCAGTGAATCTCGGGCCTATAGCAATCAGCCCCAGCATTTT.

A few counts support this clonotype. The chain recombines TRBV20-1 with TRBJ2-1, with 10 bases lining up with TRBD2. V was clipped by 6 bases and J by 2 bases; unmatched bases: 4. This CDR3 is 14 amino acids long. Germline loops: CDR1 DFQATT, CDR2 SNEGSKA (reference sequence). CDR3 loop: CSANSGGPYNEQFF. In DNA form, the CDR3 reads TGCAGTGCCAATAGCGGGGGGCCCTACAATGAGCAGTTCTTC.

As DNA, the CDR3 is TGCGCCAGCAGCCAAGATTCCGTAGTAGTAGCAGGGGGAGGCTATGGCTACACCTTC. Its protein product is CASSQDSVVVAGGGYGYTF. The chain has TRBV4-1 and TRBJ1-2; 7 bases map to TRBD1. After removal of 0 bases from V and 4 bases from J, the junction contained 17 bases not matched to a gene. The CDR3 is made up of 19 amino acids. In germline, CDR1 is MGHRA, CDR2 YSYEKL.

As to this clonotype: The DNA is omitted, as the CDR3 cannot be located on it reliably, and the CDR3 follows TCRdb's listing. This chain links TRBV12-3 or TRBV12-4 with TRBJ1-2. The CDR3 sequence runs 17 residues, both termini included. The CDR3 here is CASSLGMGGYHKYGYTF.

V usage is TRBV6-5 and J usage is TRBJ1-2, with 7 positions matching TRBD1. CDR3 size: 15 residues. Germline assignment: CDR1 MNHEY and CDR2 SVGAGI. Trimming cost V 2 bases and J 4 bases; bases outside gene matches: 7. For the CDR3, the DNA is TGTGCCAGCAGTTACGAGCCGGGACAGCTCTATGGCTACACCTTC. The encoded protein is CASSYEPGQLYGYTF.

The CDR3 is CATSVDSGSYEQYF. The DNA of the CDR3 is TGTGCCACCAGCGTGGATTCGGGGTCTTACGAGCAGTACTTC. The chain combines TRBV15 with TRBJ2-7; maybe TRBD2 (5 bases). The length of the CDR3 is 14 residues. Germline CDR1 reads LNHNV; CDR2 reads YYDKDF (reference sequence). The V gene lost 5 bases and the J gene lost 4 bases, with 15 bases spanning the gap.

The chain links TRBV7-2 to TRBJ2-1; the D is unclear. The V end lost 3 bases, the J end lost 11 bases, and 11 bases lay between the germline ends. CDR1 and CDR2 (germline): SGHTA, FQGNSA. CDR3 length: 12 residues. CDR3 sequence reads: CASSLRGTQQFF. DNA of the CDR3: TGTGCCAGCAGCTTGAGAGGAACCCAGCAGTTCTTC.

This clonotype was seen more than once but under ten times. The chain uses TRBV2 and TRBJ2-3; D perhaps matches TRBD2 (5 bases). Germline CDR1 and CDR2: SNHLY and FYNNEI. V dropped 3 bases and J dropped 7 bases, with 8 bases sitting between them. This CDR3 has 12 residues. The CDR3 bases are TGTGCCAGCAGTGAGAGAGGGAATACGCAGTATTTT. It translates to CASSERGNTQYF.

This CDR3 reads CASSQVSQGSTEAFF. For the CDR3, the DNA is TGCGCCAGCAGCCAAGTGTCCCAGGGGAGCACTGAAGCTTTCTTT. This chain uses TRBV4-1 with TRBJ1-1; the D gene is possibly TRBD1 (6 bases). CDR3 length equals 15 residues. Trimming cost V 1 base and J 4 bases, with 13 bases left between them. Germline V CDR1 and CDR2: MGHRA, YSYEKL.

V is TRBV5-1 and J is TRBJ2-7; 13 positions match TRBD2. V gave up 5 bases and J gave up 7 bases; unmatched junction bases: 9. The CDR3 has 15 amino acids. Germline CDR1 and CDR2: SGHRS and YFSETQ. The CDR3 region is CASRRTSGGYNEQYF. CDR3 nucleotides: TGCGCCAGCAGACGGACTAGCGGGGGCTACAATGAGCAGTACTTC. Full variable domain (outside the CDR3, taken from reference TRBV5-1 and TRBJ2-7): KAGVTQTPRYLIKTRGQQVTLSCSPISGHRSVSWYQQTPGQGLQFLFEYFSETQRNKGNFPGRFSGRQFSNSRSEMNVSTLELGDSALYLCASRRTSGGYNEQYFGPGTRLTVT.

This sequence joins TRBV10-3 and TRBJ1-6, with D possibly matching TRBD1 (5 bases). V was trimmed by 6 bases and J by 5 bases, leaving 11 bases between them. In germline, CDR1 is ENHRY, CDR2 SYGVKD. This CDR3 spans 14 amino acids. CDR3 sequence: CAISPGWHNSPLHF. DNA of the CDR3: TGTGCCATCAGCCCAGGGTGGCATAATTCACCCCTCCACTTT.

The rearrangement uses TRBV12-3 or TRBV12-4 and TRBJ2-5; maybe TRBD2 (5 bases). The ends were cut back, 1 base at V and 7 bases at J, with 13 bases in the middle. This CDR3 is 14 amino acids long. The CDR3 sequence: CASSLVRVGGTQYF. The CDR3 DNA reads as TGTGCCAGCAGTTTAGTGAGGGTAGGAGGGACCCAGTACTTC.

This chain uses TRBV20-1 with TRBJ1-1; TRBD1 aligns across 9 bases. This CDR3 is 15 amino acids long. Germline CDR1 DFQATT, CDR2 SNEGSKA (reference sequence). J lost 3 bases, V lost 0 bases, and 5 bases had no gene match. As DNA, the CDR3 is TGCAGTGCTAGAGATCACGGACAGGGGTACACTGAAGCTTTCTTT. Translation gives CSARDHGQGYTEAFF.

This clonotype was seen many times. CDR3 DNA: TGTGCCAGCAGCTTCACAGGGGGCGGTGGCTACACCTTC. It encodes CASSFTGGGGYTF. J is TRBJ1-2 and V is TRBV7-2; TRBD1 aligns across 9 bases. The CDR3 covers 13 residues. CDR1 and CDR2 (germline): SGHTA, FQGNSA. V shed 3 bases and J 7 bases; nucleotides not matched to a gene: 3.

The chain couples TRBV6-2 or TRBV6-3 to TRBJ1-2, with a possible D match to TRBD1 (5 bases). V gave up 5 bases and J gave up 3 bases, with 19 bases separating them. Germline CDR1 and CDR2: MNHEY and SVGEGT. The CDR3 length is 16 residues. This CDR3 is CASSPQGRELDYGYTF. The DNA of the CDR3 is TGTGCCAGCAGTCCCCAGGGCAGGGAGCTTGACTATGGCTACACCTTC.

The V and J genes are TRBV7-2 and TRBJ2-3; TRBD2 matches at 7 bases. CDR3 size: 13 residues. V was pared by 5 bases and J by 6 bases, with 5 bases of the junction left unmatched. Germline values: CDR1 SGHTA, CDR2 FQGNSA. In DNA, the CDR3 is TGTGCCAGCAGCGGAGTGGGGGGGGATACGCAGTATTTT. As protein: CASSGVGGDTQYF.

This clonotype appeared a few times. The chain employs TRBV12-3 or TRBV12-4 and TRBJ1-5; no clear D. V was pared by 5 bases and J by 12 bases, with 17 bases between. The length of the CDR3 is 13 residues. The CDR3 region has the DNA TGTGCCAGCAGTGTAGGCCGGAGGAGAAACCAGCATTTT. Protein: CASSVGRRRNQHF.

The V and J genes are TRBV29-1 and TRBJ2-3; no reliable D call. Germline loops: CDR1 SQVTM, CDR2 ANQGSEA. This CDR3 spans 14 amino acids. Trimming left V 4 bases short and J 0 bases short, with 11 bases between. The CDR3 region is CSVVVIASTDTQYF. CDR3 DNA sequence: TGCAGCGTTGTCGTCATTGCTAGCACAGATACGCAGTATTTT.

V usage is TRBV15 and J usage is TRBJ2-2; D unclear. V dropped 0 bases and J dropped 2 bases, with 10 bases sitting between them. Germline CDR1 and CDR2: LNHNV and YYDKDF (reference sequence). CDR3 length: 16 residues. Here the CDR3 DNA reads TGTGCCACCAGCAGAGATCTCCCCTTTAACACCGGGGAGCTGTTTTTT. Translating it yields CATSRDLPFNTGELFF.

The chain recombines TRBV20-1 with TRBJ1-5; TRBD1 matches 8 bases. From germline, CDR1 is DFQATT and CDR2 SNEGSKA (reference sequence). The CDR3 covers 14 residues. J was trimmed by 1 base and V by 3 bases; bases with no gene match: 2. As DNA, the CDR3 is TGCAGTGCTAGGGACAGGGAGAGCAATCAGCCCCAGCATTTT. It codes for CSARDRESNQPQHF.

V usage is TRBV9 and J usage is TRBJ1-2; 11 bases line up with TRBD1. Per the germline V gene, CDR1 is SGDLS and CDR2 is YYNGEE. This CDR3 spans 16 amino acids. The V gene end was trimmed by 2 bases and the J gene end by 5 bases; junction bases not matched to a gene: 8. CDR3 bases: TGTGCCAGCAGCGTGACAAGGACAGGGGGCAATTATGGCTACACCTTC. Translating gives CASSVTRTGGNYGYTF.

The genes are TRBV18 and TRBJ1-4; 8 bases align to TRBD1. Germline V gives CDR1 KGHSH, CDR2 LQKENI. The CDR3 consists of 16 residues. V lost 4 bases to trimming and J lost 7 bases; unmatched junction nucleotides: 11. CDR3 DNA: TGTGCCAGCTCACTGGACAGGGTCTTGGGAAGTGAAAAACTGTTTTTT. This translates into CASSLDRVLGSEKLFF.

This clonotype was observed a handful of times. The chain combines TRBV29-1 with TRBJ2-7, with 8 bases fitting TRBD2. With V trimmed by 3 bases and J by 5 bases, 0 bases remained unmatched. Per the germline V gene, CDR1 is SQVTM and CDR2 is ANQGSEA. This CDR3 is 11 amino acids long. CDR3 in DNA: TGCAGCGTTGATAGCGGGGACGAGCAGTACTTC. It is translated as CSVDSGDEQYF.